This TCR beta chain appears in the sequencing data of a study of Graves' ophthalmopathy and Graves' hyperthyroidism. Ten or more counts support this clonotype. As the template, RNA transcripts were used to amplify TCR beta CDR3 regions. HTBI-primed RT-PCR formed the first round, and a multiplex PCR formed the second. TCRdb analysed the multiplex PCR reads with MiXCR anew, one entry per CDR3 protein. Here the sample spans 200,000 to 250,000 distinct CDR3 sequences, 20% to 25% being singletons. Sequencing was carried out using peripheral blood. The sequence was collected from a woman aged 45-60 years with Graves' ophthalmopathy.

CDR3: CASSAWATGNTEAFF. In nucleotides, the CDR3 is TGTGCCAGCAGTGCATGGGCGACAGGGAACACTGAAGCTTTCTTT. V gene TRBV28 combines with J gene TRBJ1-1, with TRBD1 as a possible D gene (6 bases). The CDR3 totals 15 residues. Germline assignment: CDR1 MDHEN and CDR2 SYDVKM. Trimming left V 5 bases short and J 1 base short, with 14 bases between. The whole variable domain, filled in from reference TRBV28 and TRBJ1-1, reads DVKVTQSSRYLVKRTGEKVFLECVQDMDHENMFWYRQDPGLGLRLIYFSYDVKMKEKGDIPEGYSVSREKKERFSLILESASTNQTSMYLCASSAWATGNTEAFFGQGTRLTVV.